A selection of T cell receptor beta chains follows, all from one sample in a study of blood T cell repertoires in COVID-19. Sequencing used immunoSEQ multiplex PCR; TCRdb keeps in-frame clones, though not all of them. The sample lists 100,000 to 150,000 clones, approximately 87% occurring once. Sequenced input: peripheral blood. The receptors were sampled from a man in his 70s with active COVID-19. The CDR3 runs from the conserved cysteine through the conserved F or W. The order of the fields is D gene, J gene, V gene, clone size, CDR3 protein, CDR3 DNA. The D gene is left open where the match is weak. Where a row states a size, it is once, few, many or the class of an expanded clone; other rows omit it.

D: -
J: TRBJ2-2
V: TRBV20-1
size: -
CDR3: CSASWGRVNTGELFF
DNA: TGCAGTGCTAGTTGGGGCAGAGTGAACACCGGGGAGCTGTTTTTT

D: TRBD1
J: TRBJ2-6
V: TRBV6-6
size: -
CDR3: CASSRLRTGASSGANVLTF
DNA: TGTGCCAGCAGTCGACTGCGGACAGGGGCTAGCTCTGGGGCCAACGTCCTGACTTTC

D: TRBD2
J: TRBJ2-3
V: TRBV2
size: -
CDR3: CASSVETSGFSTDTQYF
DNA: TGTGCCAGCAGTGTAGAGACTAGCGGGTTTAGCACAGATACGCAGTATTTT

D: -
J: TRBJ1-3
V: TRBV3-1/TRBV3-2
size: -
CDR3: CASSPPTGESGNTIYF
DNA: TGTGCCAGCAGTCCCCCCACAGGAGAGTCTGGAAACACCATATATTTT

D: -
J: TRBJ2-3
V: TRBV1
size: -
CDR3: CTSSRPGTGVDTQYF
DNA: TGCACCAGCAGCCGCCCCGGGACAGGGGTCGATACGCAGTATTTT

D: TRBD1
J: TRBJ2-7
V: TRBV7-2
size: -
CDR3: CASNPGTGAPYEQYF
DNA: TGTGCCAGCAATCCGGGAACAGGGGCCCCGTACGAGCAGTACTTC

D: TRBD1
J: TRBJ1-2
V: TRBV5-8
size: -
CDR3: CASSLKQGADYGYTF
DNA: TGTGCCAGCAGCTTGAAGCAGGGGGCCGACTATGGCTACACCTTC

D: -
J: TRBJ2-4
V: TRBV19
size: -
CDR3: CASSKLESKNIQYF
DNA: TGTGCCAGTAGTAAACTGGAGTCCAAAAACATTCAGTACTTC

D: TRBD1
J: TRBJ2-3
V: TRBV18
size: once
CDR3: CASSLDRDGDTQYF
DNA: TGTGCCAGCTCACTCGACAGGGACGGGGATACGCAGTATTTT

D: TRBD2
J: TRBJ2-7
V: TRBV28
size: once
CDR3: CASRSSGSSYEQYF
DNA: TGTGCCAGCAGGTCTAGCGGGAGCTCCTACGAGCAGTACTTC

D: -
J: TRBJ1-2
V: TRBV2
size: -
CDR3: CASSVQTNYGYTF
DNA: TGTGCCAGCAGTGTACAGACTAACTATGGCTACACCTTC

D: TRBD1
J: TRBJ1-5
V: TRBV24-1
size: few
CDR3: CATSDPTGQGLQPQHF
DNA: TGTGCCACCAGTGACCCCACCGGACAGGGCCTTCAGCCCCAGCATTTT

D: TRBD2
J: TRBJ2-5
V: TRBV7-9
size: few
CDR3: CASSPRGARTSGRETQYF
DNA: TGTGCCAGCAGCCCCCGTGGGGCTAGGACTAGCGGTCGGGAGACCCAGTACTTC

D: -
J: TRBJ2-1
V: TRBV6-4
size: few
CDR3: CASSDELASYNEQFF
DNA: TGTGCCAGCAGTGACGAGCTAGCTTCCTACAATGAGCAGTTCTTC

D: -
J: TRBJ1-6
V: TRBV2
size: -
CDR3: CASGEQEFNSPLHF
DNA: TGTGCCAGCGGGGAACAGGAGTTTAATTCACCCCTCCACTTT

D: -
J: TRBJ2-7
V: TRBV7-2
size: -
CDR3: CASSLEAASYEQYF
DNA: TGTGCCAGCAGCTTAGAGGCGGCCTCCTACGAGCAGTACTTC

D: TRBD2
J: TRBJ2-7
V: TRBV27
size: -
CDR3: CASSPGLEDEQYF
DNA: TGTGCCAGCAGTCCGGGACTAGAAGACGAGCAGTACTTC

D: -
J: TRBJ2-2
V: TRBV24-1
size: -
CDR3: CATSDSHTGELFF
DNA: TGTGCCACCAGTGATAGCCACACCGGGGAGCTGTTTTTT

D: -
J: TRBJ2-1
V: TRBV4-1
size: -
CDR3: CASSSGVYNEQFF
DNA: TGCGCCAGCAGCTCCGGGGTATACAATGAGCAGTTCTTC

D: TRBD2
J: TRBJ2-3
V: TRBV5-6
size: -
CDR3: CASSLTGTSGRADTQYF
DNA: TGTGCCAGCAGCTTAACCGGGACTAGCGGGAGAGCAGATACGCAGTATTTT

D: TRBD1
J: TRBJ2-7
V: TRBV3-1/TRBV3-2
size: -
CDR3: CASSPTGSHEQYF
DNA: TGTGCCAGCAGCCCGACAGGGAGCCACGAGCAGTACTTC

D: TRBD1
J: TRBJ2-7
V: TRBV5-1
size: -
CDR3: CASSLQTGPYEQYF
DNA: TGCGCCAGCAGCTTGCAGACAGGGCCCTACGAGCAGTACTTC

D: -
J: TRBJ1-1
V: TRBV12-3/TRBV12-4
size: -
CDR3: CASSLSVDTEAFF
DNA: TGTGCCAGCAGTTTATCCGTCGACACTGAAGCTTTCTTT

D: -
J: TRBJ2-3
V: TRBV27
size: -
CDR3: CASRRAASTDTQYF
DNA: TGTGCCAGCAGGCGGGCTGCTAGCACAGATACGCAGTATTTT